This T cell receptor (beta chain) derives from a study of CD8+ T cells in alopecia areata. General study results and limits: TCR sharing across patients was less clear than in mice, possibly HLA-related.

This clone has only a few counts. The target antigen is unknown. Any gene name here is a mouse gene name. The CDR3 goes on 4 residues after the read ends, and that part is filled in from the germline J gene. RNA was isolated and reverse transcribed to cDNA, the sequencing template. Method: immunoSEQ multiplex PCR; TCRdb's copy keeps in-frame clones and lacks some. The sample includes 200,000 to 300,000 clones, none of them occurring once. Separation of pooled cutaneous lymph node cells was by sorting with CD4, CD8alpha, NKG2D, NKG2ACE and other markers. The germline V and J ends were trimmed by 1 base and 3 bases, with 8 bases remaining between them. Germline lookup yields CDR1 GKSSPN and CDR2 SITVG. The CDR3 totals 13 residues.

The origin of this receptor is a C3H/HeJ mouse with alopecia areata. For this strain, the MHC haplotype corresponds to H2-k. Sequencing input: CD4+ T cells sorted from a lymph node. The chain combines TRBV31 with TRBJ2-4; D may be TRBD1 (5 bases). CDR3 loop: CAWSRQGQNTLYF. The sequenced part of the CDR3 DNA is TGTGCCTGGAGTCGCCAGGGCCAAAAC.